Sequencing of this T cell receptor (beta chain) was carried out in a study of T cell responses to AZD1222 COVID-19 vaccine. The table lists this clone with a count of one. Generated by immunoSEQ multiplex PCR, the TCRdb table keeps only in-frame clones and is missing some. The sample has roughly 100,000 clones; 80% to 90% are singletons. The CDR3 sequence is 16 residues long. V was cut by 0 bases and J by 0 bases, with 9 bases left in between. Germline-derived CDR1 and CDR2 are MNHEY and SVGAGI. The genes are TRBV6-5 and TRBJ1-3, with D perhaps matching TRBD1 (6 bases). The sequencing here drew on peripheral blood, taken on day 0 of AZD1222 vaccination. This TCR came from an adult in good health. The chain's CDR3 is CASSYSTGFSGNTIYF. Written as DNA, the CDR3 is TGTGCCAGCAGTTACTCGACAGGATTCTCTGGAAACACCATATATTTT.